Many counts were recorded for the clone carrying this T cell receptor beta chain. Its antigen is unidentified. The sample belongs to a study of T-cell reconstitution after alpha-beta-depleted transplantation in children. The TCRbeta library incorporated unique molecular identifiers. Using its own MiXCR run on the PCR reads, TCRdb lists one record per CDR3 protein. The table shows about 830,000 distinct CDR3 sequences, with about 15% occurring only once. Study-wide findings and caveats: In patients about two months after transplant, alpha-beta T cells reportedly arose from several hundred expanded graft clones. It was newly produced T cells that mostly accounted for T-cell counts and diversity one year after transplant. Where some patients showed high TCRbeta diversity at day 60, it came from recipient T cells and thymic progenitors that had survived.

The CDR3 covers 20 residues. Germline loops: CDR1 MGHDK, CDR2 SYGVNS. J gave up 0 bases and V 4 bases, and 18 bases lay outside the gene matches. The V gene is TRBV25-1, the J gene TRBJ2-7, with TRBD2 identical over 10 bases. The sequenced sample was PBMCs, mostly from graft donor cells, obtained 360 days after TCRalphabeta/CD19-depleted stem cell transplant. This clonotype was obtained from a male patient younger than 18 who had a stem cell transplant for acute lymphoblastic leukemia, so the T cells may come from the graft donor. Written as DNA, the CDR3 is TGTGCCAGCAGTGCAACAACTAGCGGGGAGGGCCCCAGGAGCTCCTACGAGCAGTACTTC. The encoded protein is CASSATTSGEGPRSSYEQYF.